This T cell receptor beta chain was sequenced during a study of regulatory T cells in long-lasting Graves disease. TCR beta libraries were built with iRepertoire HTBI primers and Arm-PCR of CDR3 regions. In the original workflow: Detected in the samples were over 60 TRBV and 15 or so TRBJ segments. MiXCR, run by TCRdb on the multiplex PCR reads, gives a single entry per CDR3 protein. The authors' filters were not applied to this entry. The profile shows about 380,000 distinct CDR3 sequences, around a sixth of them singletons. Time point specified: newly diagnosed GD, antithyroid drugs for less than 3 months. Researchers made the TCR library from RNA that was extracted from PBMCs. Whole-study findings and limits: The sample size was small, and this may have reduced accuracy.

This clonotype came up many times. Its target is not known. The sequence came from a female donor with Graves disease. The source was peripheral blood mononuclear cells (PBMCs), collected at new diagnosis, from a patient treated with antithyroid drugs.

CDR3 sequence: CASTTFGGANQPQHF. The DNA for the CDR3 is TGTGCCAGCACCACTTTCGGGGGAGCCAATCAGCCCCAGCATTTT. The chain joins TRBV27 to TRBJ1-5, with D maybe TRBD1 (5 bases). The CDR3 contains 15 residues. Trimming shortened V by 7 bases and J by 3 bases, and 16 bases separated the two germline ends. Germline-derived CDR1 and CDR2 are MNHEY and SMNVEV (reference sequence).